The TCR beta chain under discussion was sequenced for a study of blood T cell repertoires in COVID-19. Turning to the study itself: Samples came from the United States, Italy and Spain, spanning acute and convalescent COVID-19. T cells, B-cell-depleted T cells, or PBMCs provided the cDNA or gDNA that served as material.

The CDR3 is 14 amino acids. CDR1 MNHNY and CDR2 SVGAGI come from the germline V gene (reference sequence). About this clone: The junction departs from the called germline gene at one end, perhaps through a read error.

Authors' analysis steps: The assay estimated nucleated cells by amplifying reference gene primers. Libraries were prepared by immunoSEQ multiplex PCR; TCRdb keeps only in-frame clonotypes and omits some of them. Clone size and the V and J calls come from that table; the DNA yielded D and trimming. There are 260,000 or so clones in the sample; around 82% occur only once, and approximately 4.5% lies in the top ten. This clonotype was obtained from a woman aged 65 to 85 with acute or convalescent COVID-19. The chain carries TRBV6-6 and TRBJ1-1; a weak D match, TRBD1 (6 bases). The sample was peripheral blood. This CDR3 is CAGSFRQENTEAFF. CDR3 bases: TGTGCCGGCAGTTTTAGACAGGAGAACACTGAAGCTTTCTTT.